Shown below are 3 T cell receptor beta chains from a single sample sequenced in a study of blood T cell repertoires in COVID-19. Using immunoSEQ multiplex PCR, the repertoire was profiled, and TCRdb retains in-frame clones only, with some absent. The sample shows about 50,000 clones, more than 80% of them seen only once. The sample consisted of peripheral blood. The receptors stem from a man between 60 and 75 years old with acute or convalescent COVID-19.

CDR3 DNA sequence: TGTGCCAGCAGCGCGAGCGGCAGAACTCAAGAGACCCAGTACTTC. Translation gives CASSASGRTQETQYF. The rearrangement links TRBV9 to TRBJ2-5, with D possibly being TRBD2 (5 bases). From germline, CDR1 is SGDLS and CDR2 YYNGEE. The CDR3 spans 15 residues. The V and J ends lost 3 bases and 2 bases respectively, with 14 bases between them.

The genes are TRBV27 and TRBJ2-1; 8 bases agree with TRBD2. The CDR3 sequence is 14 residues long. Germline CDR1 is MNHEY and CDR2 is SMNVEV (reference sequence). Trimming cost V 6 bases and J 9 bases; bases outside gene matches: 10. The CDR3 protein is CASRRQGLAVEQFF. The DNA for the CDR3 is TGTGCCAGCAGGCGACAAGGACTAGCTGTTGAGCAGTTCTTC.

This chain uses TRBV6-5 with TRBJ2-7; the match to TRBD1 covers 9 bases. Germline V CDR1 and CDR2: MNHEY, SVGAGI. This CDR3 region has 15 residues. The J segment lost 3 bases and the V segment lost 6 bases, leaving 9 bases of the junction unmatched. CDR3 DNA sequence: TGTGCCAGCAGGACCGGGACAGGGCCCTTCTACGAGCAGTACTTC. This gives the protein CASRTGTGPFYEQYF.